The 7 T cell receptor beta chains below all came from one sample that was sequenced in a study of radiation and T cells in renal cell carcinoma. The table came from immunoSEQ multiplex PCR; TCRdb's copy has only in-frame clones and leaves some out. The sample yields 100,000 to 150,000 clones, 80% to 85% seen once. Time point defined: baseline pretreatment blood. Treatment reported: 15 Gy SBRT to primary tumor, nephrectomy 4 weeks later. Material: blood, obtained from a patient whose treatment included radiotherapy and nephrectomy. The receptors come from an older woman with renal cell carcinoma.

The V and J genes are TRBV9 and TRBJ2-5, with 13 bases fitting TRBD2. V shed 4 bases and J 5 bases; nucleotides not matched to a gene: 11. The CDR3 is made up of 17 amino acids. CDR1 and CDR2 from the germline V gene are SGDLS and YYNGEE. CDR3 sequence (DNA): TGTGCCAGCAGCTCAGGGACTAGCGGGAATTGGGTTGAGACCCAGTACTTC. This gives the protein CASSSGTSGNWVETQYF.

The J gene is TRBJ2-1, the V gene TRBV18; 12 nucleotides align to TRBD2. The germline V gene encodes CDR1 KGHSH and CDR2 LQKENI. There are 15 residues in the CDR3. Trimming cost V 3 bases and J 7 bases; bases outside gene matches: 4. Written as DNA, the CDR3 is TGTGCCAGCTCACCCGGACTAGCGGGAACTAATGAGCAGTTCTTC. It specifies CASSPGLAGTNEQFF.

V is TRBV6-5 and J is TRBJ1-5; 7 bases match TRBD1. V lost 8 bases, J lost 1 base, and 5 bases stayed unmatched. This CDR3 has 14 residues. Germline CDR1 is MNHEY and CDR2 is SVGAGI. Here the CDR3 DNA reads TGTGCCAGCTCCACGGACAGGAGCAATCAGCCCCAGCATTTT. Translating gives CASSTDRSNQPQHF.

In regard to this clone: The sample holds other DNA sequences that translate to the same CDR3. The rearrangement uses TRBV9 and TRBJ1-4; D is unresolved. Germline V gene lookup returns CDR1 SGDLS and CDR2 YYNGEE. This CDR3 has 14 amino acids. The V gene lost 0 bases and the J gene lost 1 base, with 4 bases spanning the gap. In DNA form, the CDR3 reads TGTGCCAGCAGCGTAGGAGGAACTAATGAAAAACTGTTTTTT. Its protein product is CASSVGGTNEKLFF. The full variable domain, in which reference TRBV9 and TRBJ1-4 provide the parts outside the CDR3, is DSGVTQTPKHLITATGQRVTLRCSPRSGDLSVYWYQQSLDQGLQFLIQYYNGEERAKGNILERFSAQQFPDLHSELNLSSLELGDSALYFCASSVGGTNEKLFFGSGTQLSVL.

The gene calls are TRBV2 and TRBJ2-3; no clear D. CDR1 is SNHLY, CDR2 FYNNEI, per germline. V was clipped by 2 bases and J by 3 bases, with 3 bases between them. The CDR3 runs 12 residues. The DNA for the CDR3 is TGTGCCAGCAGTGAAAAAACAGATACGCAGTATTTT. It codes for CASSEKTDTQYF.

V is TRBV4-1 and J is TRBJ2-7, with 8 nucleotides matching TRBD1. The CDR3 sequence is 16 residues long. Trimming took 3 bases from V and 3 from J; bases not matched to a gene: 10. CDR1 is MGHRA, CDR2 YSYEKL, per germline. CDR3 coding DNA: TGCGCCAGCAGCCAGGAACCGGGACAGGCTTTCTACGAGCAGTACTTC. Residues: CASSQEPGQAFYEQYF.

The chain employs TRBV7-8 and TRBJ2-7; D might be TRBD2 (5 bases). V gave up 3 bases and J gave up 6 bases, with 9 bases separating them. CDR1 is SGHVS and CDR2 is FQNEAQ in the germline V gene. The CDR3 has 12 amino acids. This CDR3 is CASSFRGSEQYF. CDR3 DNA: TGTGCCAGCAGCTTTCGGGGTTCCGAGCAGTACTTC.